The clone carrying this TCR beta chain occurred once. These data come from a study of blood T cell repertoires in COVID-19. Here immunoSEQ multiplex PCR was the method, and the copy in TCRdb shows in-frame clones only, minus some. Of hundreds of thousands of clones listed, approximately 91% are singletons. The CDR3 is 13 residues long. CDR1 is MNHNY, CDR2 SVGAGI, per germline (reference sequence). Trimming cost V 4 bases and J 7 bases, with 14 bases left between them. The receptor was isolated from a woman in her fifties or sixties who had recovered from COVID-19. This chain joins TRBV6-6 and TRBJ2-7; no clear D gene. The sample taken for sequencing was PBMCs or T cells enriched from blood (not recorded which). The CDR3 bases are TGTGCCAGCAGTTTCCCCGGGTTTCGGGAGCAGTACTTC. Protein sequence: CASSFPGFREQYF.